A selection of T cell receptor beta chains follows, all from one sample in a study of T cells expressing NK-cell markers. TCRdb re-called the 5' RACE reads; every CDR3 protein appears as one record, without DNA. This repertoire includes roughly 180,000 distinct CDR3 sequences. The sequenced sample was blood T cells: a sorted CD56 or NKG2C T cell subset, CD4+ or CD8+ T cells, or bulk PBMC T cells (not recorded which). The receptors shown here come from a man aged 18-75 years in good health. Both conserved end residues are part of each CDR3.

TRBJ2-7 TRBV5-1 CASSGQGASSYEQYF
TRBJ1-6 TRBV9 CASSAPGGSSPLHF
TRBJ2-3 TRBV4-2 CASSQEGGTDTQYF
TRBJ1-1 TRBV5-1 CASSLAGGVTEAFF
TRBJ1-2 TRBV27 CASSLSIGRNYGYTF
TRBJ1-2 TRBV16 CASSQSRGGDYGYTF
TRBJ2-5 TRBV28 CASTDRRIQETQYF
TRBJ1-1 TRBV4-1 CASSQYRSQPGAEAFF
TRBJ2-7 TRBV2 CASSVTSGGSYEQYF
TRBJ2-7 TRBV15 CATSRDLLGQGTYEQYF
TRBJ2-7 TRBV4-1 CASSQFARGAYEQYF
TRBJ2-2 TRBV7-8 CASSPWPGSGGELFF
TRBJ2-2 TRBV9 CASSVAVTQGVANTGELFF
TRBJ2-7 TRBV20-1 CSASSSVSNYEQYF
TRBJ2-7 TRBV12-3/TRBV12-4 CASTLATLSYEQYF
TRBJ1-1 TRBV6-2/TRBV6-3 CASSYDRGDTEAFF
TRBJ2-7 TRBV27 CASSYSRFHEQYF
TRBJ2-6 TRBV7-2 CASGGANVLTF
TRBJ1-4 TRBV18 CASSPMANVNEKLFF
TRBJ2-5 TRBV7-9 CASSPPRGGPQETQYF
TRBJ1-6 TRBV9 CASSVGSGSPNSPLHF
TRBJ1-1 TRBV25-1 CASSDSYRGSTEAFF
TRBJ2-7 TRBV5-4 CASSLAFGTGAYEQYF
TRBJ2-2 TRBV12-5 CASGFGQGTGELFF
TRBJ2-4 TRBV20-1 CSARVSGAKNIQYF